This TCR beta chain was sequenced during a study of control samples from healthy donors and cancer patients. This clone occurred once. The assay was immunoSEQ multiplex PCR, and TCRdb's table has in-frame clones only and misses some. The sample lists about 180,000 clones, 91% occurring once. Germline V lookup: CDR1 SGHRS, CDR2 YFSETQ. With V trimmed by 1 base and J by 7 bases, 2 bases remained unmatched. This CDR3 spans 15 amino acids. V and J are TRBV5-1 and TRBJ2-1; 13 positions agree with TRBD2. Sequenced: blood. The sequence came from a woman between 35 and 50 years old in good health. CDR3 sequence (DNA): TGCGCCAGCAGCTTGAGGACTAGCGGGGGTAATGAGCAGTTCTTC. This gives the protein CASSLRTSGGNEQFF.